These 23 T cell receptor beta chains were sequenced from one sample in a study of cytomegalovirus exposure and HLA in healthy donors. The assay was immunoSEQ multiplex PCR, and TCRdb's table has in-frame clones only and misses some. The data contain roughly 180,000 clones, roughly 84% of them singletons. The sample consisted of PBMCs. These receptor sequences come from a man between 18 and 35 years old in good health and CMV-seropositive.

The chain recombines TRBV27 with TRBJ1-5; 9 positions match TRBD1. This CDR3 is 16 amino acids long. Germline V gene lookup returns CDR1 MNHEY and CDR2 SMNVEV (reference sequence). J gave up 2 bases and V 6 bases, and 8 bases lay outside the gene matches. The chain's CDR3 is CASRKQGAKGNQPQHF. The DNA for the CDR3 is TGTGCCAGCAGAAAACAGGGGGCGAAGGGCAATCAGCCCCAGCATTTT.

V usage is TRBV15 and J usage is TRBJ2-7; D not resolved. Germline assignment: CDR1 LNHNV and CDR2 YYDKDF (reference sequence). This CDR3 is 12 amino acids long. V gave up 0 bases and J gave up 5 bases, with 5 bases separating them. The CDR3, as DNA: TGTGCCACCAGCAGAGATTCAAACGAGCAGTACTTC. It yields the protein CATSRDSNEQYF.

This rearrangement joins TRBV5-1 to TRBJ2-7; the match to TRBD2 covers 13 bases. J was trimmed by 4 bases and V by 3 bases; bases with no gene match: 4. The CDR3 is made up of 15 amino acids. Germline CDR1 SGHRS, CDR2 YFSETQ. CDR3 bases: TGCGCCAGCAGCTCACTAGCGGGAGGGCCTTACGAGCAGTACTTC. It translates to CASSSLAGGPYEQYF.

The chain combines TRBV7-9 with TRBJ1-4, with 10 bases identical to TRBD1. From germline, CDR1 is SEHNR and CDR2 FQNEAQ (reference sequence). V was clipped by 11 bases and J by 0 bases; unmatched bases: 3. This CDR3 has 14 amino acids. As DNA, the CDR3 is TGTGCCGGGGACAGGGGTGCAACTAATGAAAAACTGTTTTTT. Its translation: CAGDRGATNEKLFF. Combining the CDR3 with reference TRBV7-9 and TRBJ1-4 gives the whole variable domain DTGVSQNPRHKITKRGQNVTFRCDPISEHNRLYWYRQTLGQGPEFLTYFQNEAQLEKSRLLSDRFSAERPKGSFSTLEIQRTEQGDSAMYLCAGDRGATNEKLFFGSGTQLSVL.

The V call is TRBV4-3, the J call TRBJ2-7, with 9 bases aligning to TRBD1. CDR1 is LGHNA, CDR2 YSLEER, per germline. This CDR3 comprises 16 residues. J was trimmed by 4 bases and V by 1 base; bases with no gene match: 8. CDR3 coding DNA: TGCGCCAGCAGCCAAGTCTGGGGACAGGGTTTTTACGAGCAGTACTTC. Encoded protein: CASSQVWGQGFYEQYF.

This clone was seen only a few times. The chain uses TRBV7-2 and TRBJ2-1, with TRBD2 matching 7 bases. CDR3 length equals 17 residues. CDR1 SGHTA and CDR2 FQGNSA come from the germline V gene. V was pared by 0 bases and J by 3 bases, with 8 bases of the junction left unmatched. In DNA form, the CDR3 reads TGTGCCAGCAGCTTAGCGCCTGGCGGGAGCCTCTACAATGAGCAGTTCTTC. Translation: CASSLAPGGSLYNEQFF.

The chain carries TRBV25-1 and TRBJ2-5; a possible D gene is TRBD2 (5 bases). The V end lost 4 bases, the J end lost 5 bases, and 11 bases lay between the germline ends. Looked up from germline, CDR1 is MGHDK and CDR2 is SYGVNS. This CDR3 has 13 amino acids. The CDR3 sequence is CASSGAGMETQYF. CDR3 bases: TGTGCCAGCAGTGGGGCCGGGATGGAGACCCAGTACTTC.

This chain uses TRBV27 with TRBJ2-7; maybe TRBD2 (5 bases). The CDR3 covers 17 residues. V was cut by 6 bases and J by 2 bases, with 23 bases left in between. Germline values: CDR1 MNHEY, CDR2 SMNVEV (reference sequence). The CDR3 here is CASSVGVPLDIPYEQYF. In DNA, the CDR3 is TGTGCCAGCAGCGTCGGGGTCCCCCTCGATATTCCCTACGAGCAGTACTTC.

V gene TRBV19 combines with J gene TRBJ1-5; TRBD1 is a possible D gene (6 bases). The CDR3 sequence is 15 residues long. Trimming took 7 bases from V and 7 from J, leaving 20 bases between them. Germline V gene sequence: CDR1 LNHDA, CDR2 SQIVND (reference sequence). The CDR3 sequence: CASTNRVGGTQPQHF. CDR3 coding DNA: TGTGCCAGTACCAATCGAGTGGGGGGGACACAGCCCCAGCATTTT.

The rearrangement joins TRBV28 to TRBJ2-2, with 11 bases fitting TRBD2. V lost 3 bases and J lost 6; bases outside the gene matches: 6. The CDR3 length is 16 residues. Germline V CDR1 and CDR2: MDHEN, SYDVKM. CDR3 in amino acids: CASSFTSGSRPGELFF. CDR3 coding DNA: TGTGCCAGCAGTTTTACTAGCGGGAGTAGGCCCGGGGAGCTGTTTTTT.

The chain links TRBV28 to TRBJ2-7; 12 bases agree with TRBD2. The CDR3 length is 15 residues. The ends lost 6 bases at V and 1 base at J; junction bases unmatched: 4. The germline V gene encodes CDR1 MDHEN and CDR2 SYDVKM. The CDR3 loop reads CASSPTSGRSYEQYF. As DNA, the CDR3 is TGTGCCAGCAGCCCAACTAGCGGGAGGTCCTACGAGCAGTACTTC.

The CDR3 coding sequence is TGTGCCAGCAGCCTGGACAGCAATGAGCAGTTCTTC. Translation gives CASSLDSNEQFF. The chain employs TRBV6-4 and TRBJ2-1; D may be TRBD1 (6 bases). V was clipped by 6 bases and J by 6 bases, with 9 bases between them. Germline CDR1 MRHNA, CDR2 SNTAGT. The CDR3 contains 12 residues.

This chain links TRBV27 with TRBJ2-7; no clear D. V dropped 0 bases and J dropped 2 bases, with 5 bases sitting between them. This CDR3 spans 13 amino acids. The V gene's germline CDR1 is MNHEY and CDR2 SMNVEV (reference sequence). The CDR3 coding sequence is TGTGCCAGCAGTTTATCCCCAACCTACGAGCAGTACTTC. This translates into CASSLSPTYEQYF.

V and J are TRBV9 and TRBJ2-2; possibly TRBD1 for D (6 bases). V was pared by 6 bases and J by 4 bases, with 16 bases between. Germline V gives CDR1 SGDLS, CDR2 YYNGEE. The CDR3 sequence is 15 residues long. The CDR3 here is CASTGSRGRTGELFF. DNA for the CDR3: TGTGCCAGCACAGGATCCAGGGGACGCACCGGGGAGCTGTTTTTT.

The chain has TRBV9 and TRBJ2-1; 8 positions agree with TRBD2. V was pared by 2 bases and J by 0 bases, with 4 bases of the junction left unmatched. This CDR3 contains 16 residues. CDR1 is SGDLS and CDR2 is YYNGEE in the germline V gene. CDR3 in DNA: TGTGCCAGCAGCGTCGGGGGGGATAACTCCTACAATGAGCAGTTCTTC. Protein product: CASSVGGDNSYNEQFF.

This chain joins TRBV11-2 and TRBJ1-2; D is uncertain. The germline V and J ends were trimmed by 6 bases and 8 bases, with 7 bases remaining between them. From germline, CDR1 is SGHAT and CDR2 FQNNGV. The CDR3 is 10 amino acids. The CDR3 region has the DNA TGTGCCAGCAGTAATATCGGCTACACCTTC. The encoded protein is CASSNIGYTF.

V is TRBV28 and J is TRBJ2-7, with D tentatively TRBD2 (5 bases). The V end was cut by 2 bases, the J end by 4 bases, with 18 bases between. CDR1 is MDHEN, CDR2 SYDVKM, per germline. The CDR3 is 16 amino acids. The chain's CDR3 is CASSLLAGSLPYEQYF. In DNA, the CDR3 is TGTGCCAGCAGTTTACTAGCCGGCAGCCTCCCTTACGAGCAGTACTTC. Full variable domain (remainder filled in from reference TRBV28 and TRBJ2-7): DVKVTQSSRYLVKRTGEKVFLECVQDMDHENMFWYRQDPGLGLRLIYFSYDVKMKEKGDIPEGYSVSREKKERFSLILESASTNQTSMYLCASSLLAGSLPYEQYFGPGTRLTVT.

The chain couples TRBV23-1 to TRBJ1-2; a weak D match, TRBD1 (6 bases). TRBV23-1 is an open reading frame whose function is uncertain. The CDR3 is 14 residues long. Trimming cost V 6 bases and J 5 bases, with 16 bases left between them. The DNA of the CDR3 is TGCGCCAGCAGACCCCGAGGGCAGGGGTATGGCTACACCTTC. Its translation: CASRPRGQGYGYTF.

This chain connects TRBV2 to TRBJ2-5, with D perhaps TRBD1 (5 bases). Germline CDR1 and CDR2: SNHLY and FYNNEI. CDR3 length: 13 amino acids. With 6 bases removed from V and 4 bases from J, the gap between germline ends came to 12 bases. CDR3 nucleotide sequence: TGTGCCAGCAGGGCAGGGCCCCCAGAGACCCAGTACTTC. It translates to CASRAGPPETQYF.

CDR3 DNA sequence: TGTGCCAGCAGCGTAGCATCCGACATCACCGGGGAGCTGTTTTTT. It yields the protein CASSVASDITGELFF. This chain joins TRBV9 and TRBJ2-2; D not certain. Germline CDR1 is SGDLS and CDR2 is YYNGEE. The length of the CDR3 is 15 residues. V dropped 0 bases and J dropped 4 bases, with 10 bases sitting between them. The full variable domain, its missing parts supplied by reference TRBV9 and TRBJ2-2, is DSGVTQTPKHLITATGQRVTLRCSPRSGDLSVYWYQQSLDQGLQFLIQYYNGEERAKGNILERFSAQQFPDLHSELNLSSLELGDSALYFCASSVASDITGELFFGEGSRLTVL.

This clone was observed a handful of times. In nucleotides, the CDR3 is TGCGCCAGCAGCCAGGGTCGGACAGCGACATCCACTGAAGCTTTCTTT. The encoded protein is CASSQGRTATSTEAFF. The chain uses TRBV4-1 and TRBJ1-1; the D gene is possibly TRBD1 (6 bases). Germline V gives CDR1 MGHRA, CDR2 YSYEKL. This CDR3 is built from 16 residues. V was trimmed by 3 bases and J by 4 bases, leaving 18 bases between them.

This rearrangement joins TRBV7-6 to TRBJ2-2; maybe TRBD1 (5 bases). Germline assignment: CDR1 SGHVS and CDR2 FNYEAQ. There are 14 residues in the CDR3. Trimming pared 2 bases from V and 5 bases from J, leaving 9 bases between. CDR3 region: CASSLLKGTGELFF. The CDR3 bases are TGTGCCAGCAGCTTACTTAAGGGGACCGGGGAGCTGTTTTTT.

The V gene is TRBV30, the J gene TRBJ2-3; possibly TRBD2 for D (5 bases). CDR1 is GTSNPN and CDR2 is SVGIG in the germline V gene (reference sequence). The CDR3 is 15 amino acids. Trimming took off 4 bases at V and 0 bases at J, with 14 bases between the two ends. CDR3 bases: TGTGCCTGGACACAAGAAGCGGAAAGCACAGATACGCAGTATTTT. This encodes CAWTQEAESTDTQYF.